Listed below are T cell receptor beta chains from one sample, sequenced in a study of technical replicates of blood from a few donors. Sequenced by immunoSEQ multiplex PCR; TCRdb stores in-frame clones only, minus some. This table holds 95,000 or so clones, about 95% found once. The sample was T cells isolated from PBMCs. These receptors were collected from a human donor in good health. CDR3s include the opening cysteine and the closing phenylalanine or tryptophan. The order of the fields is V gene, clone size, D gene, J gene, CDR3 DNA, CDR3 protein. A D gene is named only where the DNA matches it firmly. Not all rows give a size; the values are once, few, many and, for expanded clones, a class.

V: TRBV9; size: once; D: NA; J: TRBJ1-2; DNA: TGTGCCAGCAGCTTGGTAGAGGGCTATGGCTACACCTTC; CDR3: CASSLVEGYGYTF
V: TRBV19; size: NA; D: NA; J: TRBJ2-3; DNA: TGTGCCAGCTCCCGAGAGGATCGGTCATACACAGATACGCAGTATTTT; CDR3: CASSREDRSYTDTQYF
V: TRBV6-5; size: NA; D: NA; J: TRBJ2-3; DNA: TGTGCCAGCAGACGCCCTGAGGGAAATACGCAGTATTTT; CDR3: CASRRPEGNTQYF
V: TRBV20-1; size: NA; D: NA; J: TRBJ1-2; DNA: TGCAGCCAAGTTCGGGGGGAGGGCTACACCTTC; CDR3: CSQVRGEGYTF
V: TRBV6-5; size: once; D: NA; J: TRBJ2-7; DNA: TGTGCCAGCAGTTACGGGGAGCGGCCCCACGAGCAGTACTTC; CDR3: CASSYGERPHEQYF
V: TRBV7-9; size: NA; D: NA; J: TRBJ1-4; DNA: TGTGCCAGCAGCGCCAATGCCGGGACAAATATCGAAAAACTGTTTTTT; CDR3: CASSANAGTNIEKLFF
V: TRBV6-1; size: NA; D: NA; J: TRBJ1-2; DNA: TGTGCCAGCAGTCGATTACAGACTAACTATGGCTACACCTTC; CDR3: CASSRLQTNYGYTF
V: TRBV6-5; size: few; D: TRBD1; J: TRBJ1-2; DNA: TGTGCCAGCAGTTGGGGACAGAAGAATGGCTACACCTTC; CDR3: CASSWGQKNGYTF
V: TRBV27; size: NA; D: NA; J: TRBJ1-5; DNA: TGTGCCAGCAGGGTGCTAATGGGCAATCAGCCCCAGCATTTT; CDR3: CASRVLMGNQPQHF
V: TRBV5-4; size: NA; D: NA; J: TRBJ2-1; DNA: TGTGCCAGCACCTTGGGGGCTAGCGGCAATGAGCAGTTCTTC; CDR3: CASTLGASGNEQFF
V: TRBV5-1; size: NA; D: TRBD2; J: TRBJ2-5; DNA: TGCGCCAGCAGCGGGACTAGCGGCCAAGAGACCCAGTACTTC; CDR3: CASSGTSGQETQYF
V: TRBV5-1; size: NA; D: TRBD1; J: TRBJ1-1; DNA: TGCGCCAGCAGCTTGGGGGCGACAGGGGACACTGAAGCTTTCTTT; CDR3: CASSLGATGDTEAFF
V: TRBV28; size: NA; D: TRBD2; J: TRBJ2-5; DNA: TGTGCCAGCAAATCGGGAGGGCCCATGGAGACCCAGTACTTC; CDR3: CASKSGGPMETQYF
V: TRBV30; size: NA; D: TRBD2; J: TRBJ2-5; DNA: TGTGCCTGGAGCGGGGGGGGGAACCAAGAGACCCAGTACTTC; CDR3: CAWSGGGNQETQYF
V: TRBV28; size: NA; D: NA; J: TRBJ2-5; DNA: TGTGCCAGCGGTCCCCCAGGGAACGGAGAGACCCAGTACTTC; CDR3: CASGPPGNGETQYF
V: TRBV5-5; size: NA; D: TRBD1; J: TRBJ1-5; DNA: TGTGCCAGCAGCCCGATTGATGGGGACAGGGAAAATCAGCCCCAGCATTTT; CDR3: CASSPIDGDRENQPQHF
V: TRBV6-5; size: NA; D: NA; J: TRBJ2-7; DNA: TGTGCCAGCAGTTGGGAAAGGGAGGAGACTTACGAGCAGTACTTC; CDR3: CASSWEREETYEQYF
V: TRBV9; size: NA; D: NA; J: TRBJ2-7; DNA: TGTGCCAGCAGCCCGTACGGGGGTCCCTACGAGCAGTACTTC; CDR3: CASSPYGGPYEQYF
V: TRBV7-9; size: once; D: TRBD2; J: TRBJ2-1; DNA: TGTGCCAGCAGCTTATTAGCGGGAGGGCCCAATGAGCAGTTCTTC; CDR3: CASSLLAGGPNEQFF
V: TRBV27; size: NA; D: NA; J: TRBJ2-7; DNA: TGTGCCAGCAGCTTTAGCGTAGGTGAGACGACATACGAGCAGTACTTC; CDR3: CASSFSVGETTYEQYF
V: TRBV9; size: NA; D: TRBD2; J: TRBJ2-2; DNA: TGTGCCAGCAGCCCCACTAGCGGGAGCGGGAACACCGGGGAGCTGTTTTTT; CDR3: CASSPTSGSGNTGELFF
V: TRBV7-8; size: NA; D: NA; J: TRBJ2-3; DNA: TGTGCCAGCAGCTTATCCGTTGGTAGCGGAAGCACAGATACGCAGTATTTT; CDR3: CASSLSVGSGSTDTQYF
V: TRBV7-2; size: NA; D: TRBD1; J: TRBJ1-2; DNA: TGTGCCAGCAGCTTAGACCCCAGTCCAGGGGGCTTGGGCTACACCTTC; CDR3: CASSLDPSPGGLGYTF
V: TRBV5-4; size: NA; D: TRBD2; J: TRBJ2-7; DNA: TGTGCCAGCAGCTTATCTAGCGGGGCCTCCTACGAGCAGTACTTC; CDR3: CASSLSSGASYEQYF
V: TRBV4-3; size: NA; D: TRBD2; J: TRBJ2-5; DNA: TGCGCCAGCAGCCAAGCGCTCGAGGGAGGGGAGACCCAGTACTTC; CDR3: CASSQALEGGETQYF
V: TRBV28; size: NA; D: NA; J: TRBJ2-1; DNA: TGTGCCAGCAGACGATCCGGGAATGGTAACAATGAGCAGTTCTTC; CDR3: CASRRSGNGNNEQFF
V: TRBV6-6; size: NA; D: TRBD1; J: TRBJ2-7; DNA: TGTGCCAGCAGTTACACAGGGGATTACTATGAGCAGTACTTC; CDR3: CASSYTGDYYEQYF